This T cell receptor beta chain was obtained from a study of blood T cell repertoires in COVID-19. About the study: Samples taken during acute and convalescent COVID-19 were collected in the United States, Italy and Spain. From T cells, B-cell-depleted T cells, or PBMCs came the material, which was cDNA or gDNA.

In the authors' workflow: Using reference gene primer amplification, nucleated cell counts were estimated. Sequenced by immunoSEQ multiplex PCR; TCRdb stores in-frame clones only, minus some. The DNA gave D and trimming, while V, J and clone size come from that table. The sample consists of over 150,000 clones, about 88% of them appearing once. This CDR3 has 12 residues. Trimming took 5 bases from V and 7 from J, leaving 8 bases between them. The germline V gene encodes CDR1 LNHDA and CDR2 SQIVND (reference sequence). Patients at the Seattle site were enrolled during active infection and followed longitudinally.

The sequenced sample was peripheral blood. This TCR derives from a woman of 80 years or more with COVID-19, enrolled during active disease. The chain couples TRBV19 to TRBJ2-2; unclear D gene. CDR3 loop: CASSLTGGELFF. CDR3 coding DNA: TGTGCCAGTAGTCTCACGGGCGGGGAGCTGTTTTTT. Based on the CDR3 plus reference TRBV19 and TRBJ2-2, the full variable domain is DGGITQSPKYLFRKEGQNVTLSCEQNLNHDAMYWYRQDPGQGLRLIYYSQIVNDFQKGDIAEGYSVSREKKESFPLTVTSAQKNPTAFYLCASSLTGGELFFGEGSRLTVL.